The present T cell receptor (beta chain) was sequenced within a study of cytomegalovirus exposure and HLA in healthy donors (dated by TCRdb to about 2017). As for the study more broadly: An earlier analysis of more than 550 of the donors reported roughly 300 Gb of sequence data and around 120 million unique TCR beta sequences obtained from around 170 million T cells. Genome-wide SNP genotypes for about 65% of the roughly 670 donors were used in a later genetic analysis, which treated that subset as a discovery cohort. Of the 300 to 500 genotyped donors, approximately 81% were placed in the genetic ancestry cluster associated with self-reported Caucasian donors. In the later analysis, no new phenotypic data were used to find candidate immune exposures; instead, reliance was placed on TCR beta sequences and their occurrence across donors. The study aimed to test whether cataloging public T cell receptors could reveal signatures of past pathogen exposure. The number of donors typed differed by locus, with 629-630 for A, B, C, DRB1 and DQB1, roughly 550 for DQA1, over 600 for DPA1, and roughly 450 for DPB1. A later analysis re-analyzed previously published TCR beta repertoires from 650 to 800 donors and added high-resolution HLA genotyping to study TCR occurrence patterns. Every discovery cohort repertoire had been produced on one sequencing platform. Approximately 300 gigabases of sequencing data and around 85 million unique TCR sequences made up an early release that covered 500 to 650 HLA-typed donors. Because of strong linkage in the cohort, four or five DR-DQ haplotypes were treated as single units for association and clustering. To predict cytomegalovirus infection status, the study combined high-throughput TCR immunosequencing, statistical association of individual TCRs with disease status, and machine learning. Along with the roughly 610-subject first cohort, a separate validation cohort of 120 different subjects was used. Donor age, sex, ethnicity and CMV serostatus were compiled together with the repertoire data. The study used immunosequencing to profile the T cell repertoires of 600 to 850 subjects and linked those repertoires to cytomegalovirus serostatus. An earlier analysis of approximately 580 of the donors used high-throughput TCR beta sequencing to judge whether each TCR beta V gene segment behaved as functional or pseudogenic. Both class I and class II loci were covered by HLA typing, at four-digit resolution. Across 300 to 500 genotyped donors of the cohort, an average of about 240,000 unique TCR beta nucleotide sequences per donor were sequenced, and approximately 17% of those sequences were non-productive. Beyond this particular receptor, the publication reports: Correlated functional status among segregating V segments might reflect linkage disequilibrium, but an unknown experimental factor could not be ruled out. In this cohort, only TCR beta chains were sequenced, and detectable features were limited by the absence of alpha or paired-chain data. In a later genetic analysis, fewer N-insertions in productive TCRs were reported among donors in an Asian-associated ancestry cluster than the 666-donor mean. When HLA alleles, especially DR and DQ, strongly co-occurred, attributing TCR associations to individual alleles was difficult. In an earlier analysis of approximately 590 of the donors, most TCR beta V segments appeared in productive rearrangements about 90% or about 30% of the time, broadly matching IMGT annotations. Over 15 rarely observed V segments, including chromosome 9 orphons, were excluded from the earlier analysis of approximately 500 of the donors because counts were too low. In both the original and validation cohorts, the classifier was reported to diagnose cytomegalovirus status with high specificity and sensitivity. In vitro tests confirmed that three of the cytomegalovirus-associated TCR beta chains recognize cytomegalovirus antigens. A further reported finding was that TCR beta sequences accurately predicted the HLA-A and HLA-B alleles for most subjects in the first cohort. Because some donors lacked HLA typing at each locus, the association tests relied only on the typed subset. The only immune exposure information available for the cohort was CMV serostatus. At a false discovery rate of 0.05, a later analysis linked under 20,000 TCR beta sequences to specific HLA alleles. The authors suggested that the approach could potentially be extended to other disease states and immunological phenotypes. Roughly uniform sequencing depth across donors was assumed in presence/absence analyses, although this assumption may not hold. A later analysis found that TCR association rates varied across HLA loci, with DRB1 alleles showing the most associated TCRs and HLA-C alleles the fewest. The study gave a list of 150 to 200 TCR beta chains associated with cytomegalovirus. The sequencing pipeline was judged likely to have produced a cluster of highly shared sequence variants as a technical artifact. In a later analysis, HLA-associated TCR beta chains showed more clonal expansion and lower generation probabilities than non-associated chains that were equally common. According to a later analysis, most CMV-associated TCR beta chains appeared to be HLA-restricted, and the HLA associations seemed to be driven largely by CMV exposure. V-gene and J-gene trimming of TCR beta chains was associated with a missense DCLRE1C variant in a later genetic analysis, and the association was replicated in an independent cohort. Because the 87-base-pair reads could not distinguish some IMGT-functional V segments, including TRBV6-2 and TRBV6-3, those segments were excluded. In a later analysis, several top co-occurrence clusters were reported to appear linked to parvovirus B19, influenza, CMV and Epstein-Barr virus. Across donors, most TCR sequences were observed very rarely, whereas some public TCRs were present in many individuals.

Receptors were amplified or captured by the immunoSEQ multiplex PCR assay. For the multiplex PCR, a mixture combining 60 forward primers for TCR Vbeta segments and 13 reverse primers for TCR Jbeta segments was used. A multiplex PCR assay on genomic DNA amplified the CDR3 region of rearranged TCR beta genes. Amplified TCR beta libraries were sequenced as 87-base-pair reads on the Illumina HiSeq System. On the authors' methods: In a later analysis, 80 million or so unique TCR beta chains were counted across the approximately 620 repertoires, and roughly 11 million of these chains were shared by at least two donors. Raw reads were error-corrected and collapsed into unique sequences by a nearest-neighbor algorithm in which closely related sequences were merged to remove PCR and sequencing errors. V, D and J gene segments were assigned by aligning CDR3 sequences to IMGT reference sequences. For a sequence to be retained, at least a six-nucleotide match to both a V gene segment and a J gene segment was required. A rearrangement was called productive if the CDR3 had no stop codons and remained in frame with V and J, and every other rearrangement was called non-productive. Following IMGT convention, CDR3 was defined as the stretch from the second conserved V-encoded cysteine to the conserved J-encoded phenylalanine. The earlier analysis of about 570 of the donors excluded any sequence lacking an unambiguous match to a single V gene segment. An earlier analysis of several hundred of the donors called V segments functional above 56.7% productive rearrangements and segregating when the between-donor standard deviation exceeded 5%. A statistical classification framework was built to diagnose cytomegalovirus status from the catalog of TCR beta chain sequences. V and J gene assignment, in a later analysis, came from comparing TCR nucleotide sequences with IMGT/GENE-DB human TR gene sequences. A later analysis assigned CDR3 sequences and most-parsimonious VDJ recombination scenarios with the TCRdist pipeline. A later analysis defined each TCR beta chain by its CDR3 amino acid sequence plus V-gene family, and excluded reads lacking a unique V-gene family. A later analysis removed over 500 highly shared, low-generation-probability nucleotide sequences to deal with suspected cross-contamination and a sequencing artifact. A later analysis calculated a clonal expansion index for each public chain from normalized within-repertoire ranks of inferred template counts. A later analysis computed generation probabilities with a VDJ recombination model fitted to out-of-frame rearrangements, and checked the results against IGoR. In a later analysis, hypergeometric tests were used to score TCR-TCR, TCR-HLA and TCR-CMV co-occurrence, with a repertoire-size bias correction applied to TCR pairs. A later analysis estimated false discovery rates by permuting HLA or CMV assignments 20 times. A later analysis grouped co-occurring TCRs with DBSCAN, adding TCRdist sequence similarity when clustering within HLA-allele-positive subsets. Co-occurrence clustering excluded repertoires with fewer than 30,000 or more than 120,000 public chains, plus five with anomalous nucleotide sharing. Not all clones reach the TCRdb copy of this immuneACCESS table, which keeps in-frame sequences only. Checked studies attribute under half of the gap to unresolved V genes and leave the rest unexplained. V, J and clone size are those of that table, while D and trimming were read from the DNA. The sample contains about 110,000 clones, 75% to 85% of them found a single time. Together, the top ten hold 1.6% of the sample.

About this clone: Its target antigen remains unknown. Nothing much larger sits one base from this clone, and base qualities are not available.

The cohort comprised some 700 healthy bone marrow donors. All cohort members were sampled while nominally healthy, although unrecorded immune exposures were likely present. The donor tested CMV seronegative, placing the donor among the roughly 350 seronegative members of the cohort. A peripheral blood sample was collected from each donor, and TCR beta sequencing was performed on peripheral blood mononuclear cells. Genomic DNA extraction from the blood cell samples was performed with the Qiagen DNeasy Blood Extraction Kit. V and J are trimmed by 2 bases and 2 bases, and the gene matches miss 4 bases of the junction. Via the germline V gene (reference sequence), CDR1 is LNHDA and CDR2 SQIVND. The CDR3 spans 16 residues, from the cysteine through the phenylalanine. The kept DNA is CDR3 alone, 48 bases in frame from the first base.

The V gene is TRBV19 and the J gene is TRBJ2-5; 11 nucleotides in the junction match TRBD2. The sequence came from a man in his forties or fifties in good health and CMV-seronegative. Sequenced sample: PBMCs. The CDR3 protein: CASSILAGGGQETQYF. The DNA sequence follows: TGTGCCAGTAGTATACTAGCGGGGGGCGGGCAAGAGACCCAGTACTTC.